This T cell receptor (beta chain) was recovered during a study of T cell repertoires in cytomegalovirus infection. Study as a whole: Carrying CMV and the relevant HLA type showed in public TCR beta signatures. Notes on the study in general: Dominating the ex vivo response were TCR beta clonotypes that were CMV-specific and HLA-C-restricted. Frequencies of public TCR beta families were cumulated, and this identified carriers of CMV plus the relevant HLA.

Via MiXCR, TCRdb re-called the reads, giving one row per CDR3 protein. The sample lists a few hundred thousand distinct CDR3 sequences, over 7.5% occurring once. To note about this clonotype: The antigen remains undetermined.

CDR3 size: 11 residues. Trimming stripped 6 bases from V and 11 bases from J, with 13 bases between. Germline V gene lookup returns CDR1 MDHEN and CDR2 SYDVKM. The TCR was taken from a human donor in good health (CMV status not recorded). Some clones in this sample may be carry-over from other donors' samples. V is TRBV28 and J is TRBJ1-1; TRBD1 is a possible D gene (6 bases). Specimen: PBMCs. CDR3 in DNA: TGTGCCAGCAGACGGGGGGCAGGGGCTTTCTTT. Amino acid sequence: CASRRGAGAFF. The full variable domain, its missing parts supplied by reference TRBV28 and TRBJ1-1, is DVKVTQSSRYLVKRTGEKVFLECVQDMDHENMFWYRQDPGLGLRLIYFSYDVKMKEKGDIPEGYSVSREKKERFSLILESASTNQTSMYLCASRRGAGAFFGQGTRLTVV.